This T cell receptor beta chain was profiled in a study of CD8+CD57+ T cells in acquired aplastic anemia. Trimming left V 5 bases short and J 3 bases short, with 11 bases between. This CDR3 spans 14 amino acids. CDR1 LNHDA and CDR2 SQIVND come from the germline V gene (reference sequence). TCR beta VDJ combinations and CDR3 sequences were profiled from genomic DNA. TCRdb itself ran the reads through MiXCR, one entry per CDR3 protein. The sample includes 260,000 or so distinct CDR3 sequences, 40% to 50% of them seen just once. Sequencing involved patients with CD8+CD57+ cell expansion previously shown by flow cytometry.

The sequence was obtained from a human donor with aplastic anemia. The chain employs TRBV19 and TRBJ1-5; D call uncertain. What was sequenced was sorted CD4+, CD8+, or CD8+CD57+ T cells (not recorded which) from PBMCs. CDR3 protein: CASSFRGHNQPQHF. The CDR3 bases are TGTGCCAGTAGTTTTCGGGGTCACAATCAGCCCCAGCATTTT.